The sample holds one count of the clone carrying this T cell receptor beta chain. Its antigen remains unidentified. This entry comes from a study of cytotoxic CD8 clonotypes in ibrutinib-treated CLL. Study-wide results and limits: Clonality rose at ibrutinib response and fell back toward baseline at progression. Relative to age-matched healthy donors, clonality at baseline was higher, and it tracked circulating CD8+ T-cell counts.

T cells were sequenced at a targeted depth of 1 in 200,000 to 1 in 1 million. Assay: immunoSEQ multiplex PCR; the TCRdb copy retains only in-frame clones and omits some. The table shows under 45,000 clones, with roughly two thirds occurring only once. Specimen: PBMCs, collected at disease progression, from a patient treated with ibrutinib. This TCR was sampled from a human donor with chronic lymphocytic leukemia.

The DNA of the CDR3 is TGTGCCAGCAGCCCGGGACTAGCAGGGGAGACCCAGTACTTC. Protein: CASSPGLAGETQYF. The J gene is TRBJ2-5, the V gene TRBV7-9, with 9 bases that match TRBD2. Trimming took 5 bases from V and 5 from J; bases not matched to a gene: 6. This CDR3 is built from 14 residues. Germline assignment: CDR1 SEHNR and CDR2 FQNEAQ (reference sequence). Complete variable domain (other parts from reference TRBV7-9 and TRBJ2-5): DTGVSQNPRHKITKRGQNVTFRCDPISEHNRLYWYRQTLGQGPEFLTYFQNEAQLEKSRLLSDRFSAERPKGSFSTLEIQRTEQGDSAMYLCASSPGLAGETQYFGPGTRLLVL.